The subject of this entry is one TCR beta chain. The antigen is undetermined. Sampled while nominally healthy, donors likely had unrecorded immune exposures. The PCR ran on 60 Vbeta and 13 Jbeta primers. This table comes from immunoSEQ multiplex PCR, and its TCRdb copy is limited to in-frame clones, with some not included. The sample table includes 70,000 or so clones. The sample belongs to a study of cytomegalovirus exposure and HLA in healthy donors. Study context: Across 350 to 500 genotyped donors, roughly 85% landed in the Caucasian-associated ancestry cluster.

Study-wide findings and caveats: Apart from CMV serostatus, no immune exposure information was available. The authors listed over 150 TCR beta chains as cytomegalovirus-associated.

This CDR3 spans 14 amino acids. Germline trimming cut 0 bases from V and 4 bases from J; bases unmatched to any gene: 2. Germline V gene data show CDR1 as MNHNY and CDR2 as SVGAGI (reference sequence). The sample taken for sequencing was PBMCs. The clonotype comes from a man between 35 and 55 years old in good health and CMV-seronegative. The chain is built from TRBV6-6 and TRBJ2-5; the match to TRBD2 covers 7 bases. CDR3 amino acids: CASSYSGEGETQYF. The CDR3 region has the DNA TGTGCCAGCAGTTACTCTGGGGAGGGAGAGACCCAGTACTTC.